This TCR beta chain was found in a study of cytomegalovirus exposure and HLA in healthy donors. The wider study: For the approximately 360 genotyped donors, 80% to 90% fell within the Caucasian-associated ancestry cluster.

Points from the study as a whole: Across donors, sequencing depth was assumed by presence/absence analyses to be roughly uniform.

The PCR made use of 60 Vbeta and 13 Jbeta primers. Libraries were prepared by immunoSEQ multiplex PCR; TCRdb keeps only in-frame clonotypes and omits some of them. Of 130,000 to 150,000 clones in the sample, over 60% were seen once. This CDR3 contains 16 residues. The germline V gene has CDR1 MRHNA and CDR2 SNTAGT. J gave up 2 bases and V 3 bases, and 5 bases lay outside the gene matches. Concerning this clone: Its antigen is as yet unknown.

This clonotype was obtained from a woman aged 45 to 65 in good health and CMV-seronegative. The chain carries TRBV6-4 and TRBJ2-1; 9 positions match TRBD2. The specimen sequenced was PBMCs. CDR3 in DNA: TGTGCCAGCAGTGAAAGCGGGGGGCGACCCTACAATGAGCAGTTCTTC. It specifies CASSESGGRPYNEQFF.